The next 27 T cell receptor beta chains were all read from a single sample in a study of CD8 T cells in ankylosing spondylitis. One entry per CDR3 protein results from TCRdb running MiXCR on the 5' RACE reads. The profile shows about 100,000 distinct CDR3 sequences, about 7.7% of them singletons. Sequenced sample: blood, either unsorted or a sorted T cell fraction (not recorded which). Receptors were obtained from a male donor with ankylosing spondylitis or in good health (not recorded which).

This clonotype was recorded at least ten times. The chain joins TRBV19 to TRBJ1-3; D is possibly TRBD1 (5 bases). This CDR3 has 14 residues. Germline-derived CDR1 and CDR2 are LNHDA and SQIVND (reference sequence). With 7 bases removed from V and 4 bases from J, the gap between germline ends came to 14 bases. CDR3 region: CASTTTRDGNTIYF. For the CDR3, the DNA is TGTGCCAGTACCACCACGAGGGACGGAAACACCATATATTTT.

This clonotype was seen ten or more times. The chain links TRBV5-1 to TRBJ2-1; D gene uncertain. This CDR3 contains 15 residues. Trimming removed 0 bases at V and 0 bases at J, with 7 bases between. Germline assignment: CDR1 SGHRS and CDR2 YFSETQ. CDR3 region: CASSLGQSSYNEQFF. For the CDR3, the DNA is TGCGCCAGCAGCTTGGGTCAGAGCTCCTACAATGAGCAGTTCTTC.

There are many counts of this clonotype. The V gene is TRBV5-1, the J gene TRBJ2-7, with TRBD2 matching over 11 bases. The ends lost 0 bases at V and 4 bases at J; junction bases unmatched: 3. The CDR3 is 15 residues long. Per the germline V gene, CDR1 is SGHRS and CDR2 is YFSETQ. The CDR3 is CASSLEASGRYEQYF. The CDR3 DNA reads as TGCGCCAGCAGCTTGGAGGCTAGCGGGAGGTACGAGCAGTACTTC.

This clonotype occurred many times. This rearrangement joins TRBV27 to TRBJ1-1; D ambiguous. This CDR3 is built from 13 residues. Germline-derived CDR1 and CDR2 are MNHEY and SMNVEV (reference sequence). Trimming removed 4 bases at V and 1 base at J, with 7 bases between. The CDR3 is CASSWSPNTEAFF. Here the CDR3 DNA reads TGTGCCAGCAGTTGGAGCCCGAACACTGAAGCTTTCTTT.

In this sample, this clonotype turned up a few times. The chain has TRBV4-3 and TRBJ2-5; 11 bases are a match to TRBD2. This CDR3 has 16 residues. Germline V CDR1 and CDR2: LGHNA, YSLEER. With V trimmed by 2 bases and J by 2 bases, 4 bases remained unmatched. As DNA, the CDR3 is TGCGCCAGCAGCCAATTACTAGCGGGAGATCAAGAGACCCAGTACTTC. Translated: CASSQLLAGDQETQYF.

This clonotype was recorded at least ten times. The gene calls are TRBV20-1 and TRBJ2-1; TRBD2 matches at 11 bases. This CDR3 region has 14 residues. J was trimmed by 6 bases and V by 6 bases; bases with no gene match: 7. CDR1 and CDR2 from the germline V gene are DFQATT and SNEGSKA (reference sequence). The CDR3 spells CSAPTSGSSNEQFF. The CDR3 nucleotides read TGCAGTGCGCCCACTAGCGGGAGTAGCAATGAGCAGTTCTTC.

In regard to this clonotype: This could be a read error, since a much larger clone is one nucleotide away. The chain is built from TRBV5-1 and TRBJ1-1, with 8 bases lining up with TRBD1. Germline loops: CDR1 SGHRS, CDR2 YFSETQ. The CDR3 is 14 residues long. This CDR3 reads CTSSTRTGQTEAFF. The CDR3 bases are TGCACCAGCAGCACAAGGACAGGGCAAACTGAAGCTTTCTTT.

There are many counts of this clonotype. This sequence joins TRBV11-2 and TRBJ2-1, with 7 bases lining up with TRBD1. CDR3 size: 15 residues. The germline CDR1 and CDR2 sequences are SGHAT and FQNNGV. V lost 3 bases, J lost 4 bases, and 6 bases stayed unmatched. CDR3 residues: CASSLLRDSYNEQFF. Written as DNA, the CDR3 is TGTGCCAGCAGCTTGCTCCGGGACAGTTACAATGAGCAGTTCTTC.

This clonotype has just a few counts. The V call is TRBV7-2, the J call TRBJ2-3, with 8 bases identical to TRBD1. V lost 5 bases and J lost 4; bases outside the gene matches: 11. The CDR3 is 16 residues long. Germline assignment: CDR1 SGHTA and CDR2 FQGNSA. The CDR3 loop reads CASSPRQGLGSDTQYF. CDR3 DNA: TGTGCCAGCAGCCCCAGACAGGGGTTGGGATCAGATACGCAGTATTTT.

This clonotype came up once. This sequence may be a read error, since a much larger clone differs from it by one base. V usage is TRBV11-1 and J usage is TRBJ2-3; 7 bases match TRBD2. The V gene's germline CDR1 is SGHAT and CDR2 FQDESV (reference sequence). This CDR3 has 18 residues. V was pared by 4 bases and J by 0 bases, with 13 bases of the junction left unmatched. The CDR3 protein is CASSSGSSGDFSTDTQYF. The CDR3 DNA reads TGTGCCAGCAGCTCAGGGTCTAGCGGAGATTTTAGCACAGATACGCAGTATTTT.

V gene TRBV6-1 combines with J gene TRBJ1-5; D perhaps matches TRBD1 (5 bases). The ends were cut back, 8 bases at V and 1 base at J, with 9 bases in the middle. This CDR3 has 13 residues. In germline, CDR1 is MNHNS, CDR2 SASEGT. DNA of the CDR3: TGTGCCAGCGGGGGACGGAGCAATCAGCCCCAGCATTTT. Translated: CASGGRSNQPQHF.

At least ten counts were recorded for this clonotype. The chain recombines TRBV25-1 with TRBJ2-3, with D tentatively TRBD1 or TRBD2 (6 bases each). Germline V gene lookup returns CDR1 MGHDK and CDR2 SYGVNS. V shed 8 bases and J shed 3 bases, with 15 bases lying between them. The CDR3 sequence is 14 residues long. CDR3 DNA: TGTGCCAGCGTTGGCGGGACAAAAACAGATACGCAGTATTTT. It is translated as CASVGGTKTDTQYF.

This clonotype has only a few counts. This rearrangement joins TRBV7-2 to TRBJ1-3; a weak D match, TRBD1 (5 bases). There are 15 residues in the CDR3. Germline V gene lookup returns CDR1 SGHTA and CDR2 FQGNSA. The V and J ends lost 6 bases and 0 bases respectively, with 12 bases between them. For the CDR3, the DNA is TGTGCCAGCAGTCCACAGGTTGTCTCTGGAAACACCATATATTTT. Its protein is CASSPQVVSGNTIYF.

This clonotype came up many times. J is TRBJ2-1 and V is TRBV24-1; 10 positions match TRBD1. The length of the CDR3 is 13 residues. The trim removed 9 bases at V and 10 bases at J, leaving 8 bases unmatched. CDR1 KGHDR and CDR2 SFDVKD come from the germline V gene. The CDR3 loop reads CATGDRGTAEQFF. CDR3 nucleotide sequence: TGTGCCACCGGGGACAGGGGAACGGCCGAGCAGTTCTTC.

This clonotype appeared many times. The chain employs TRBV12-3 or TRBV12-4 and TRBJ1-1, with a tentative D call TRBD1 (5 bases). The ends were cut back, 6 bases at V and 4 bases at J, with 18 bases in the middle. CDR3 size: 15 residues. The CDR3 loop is CASSIDSYGPTEAFF. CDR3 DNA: TGTGCCAGCAGCATTGACAGTTACGGGCCCACTGAAGCTTTCTTT.

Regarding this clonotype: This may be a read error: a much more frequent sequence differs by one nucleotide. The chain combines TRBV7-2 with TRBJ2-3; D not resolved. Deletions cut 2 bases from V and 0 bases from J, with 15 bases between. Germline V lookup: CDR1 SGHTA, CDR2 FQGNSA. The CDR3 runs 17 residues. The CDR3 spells CTSSLNPAQLSTDTQYF. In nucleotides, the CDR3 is TGTACCAGCAGCTTAAACCCAGCCCAGCTTAGCACAGATACGCAGTATTTT.

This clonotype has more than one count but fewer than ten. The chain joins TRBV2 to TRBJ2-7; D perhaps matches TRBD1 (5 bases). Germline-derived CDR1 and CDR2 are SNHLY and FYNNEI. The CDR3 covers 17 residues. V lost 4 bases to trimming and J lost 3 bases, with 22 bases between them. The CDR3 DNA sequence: TGTGCCAGCAGTGGTTCAGGGCAACAATATCACCTCTACGAGCAGTACTTC. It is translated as CASSGSGQQYHLYEQYF.

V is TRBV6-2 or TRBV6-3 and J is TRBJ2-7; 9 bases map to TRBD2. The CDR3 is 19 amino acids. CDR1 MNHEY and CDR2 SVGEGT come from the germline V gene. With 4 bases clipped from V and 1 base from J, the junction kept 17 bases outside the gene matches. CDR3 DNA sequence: TGTGCCAGCAGTTCCCCCCCCGGGGGTAGCGGGGGTCCATCCTACGAGCAGTACTTC. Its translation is CASSSPPGGSGGPSYEQYF.

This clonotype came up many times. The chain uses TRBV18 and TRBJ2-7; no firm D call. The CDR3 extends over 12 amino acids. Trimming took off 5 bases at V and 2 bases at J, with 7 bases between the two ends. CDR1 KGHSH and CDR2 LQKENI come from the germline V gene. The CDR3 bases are TGTGCCAGCTCAGACGGTCCCTACGAGCAGTACTTC. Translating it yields CASSDGPYEQYF.

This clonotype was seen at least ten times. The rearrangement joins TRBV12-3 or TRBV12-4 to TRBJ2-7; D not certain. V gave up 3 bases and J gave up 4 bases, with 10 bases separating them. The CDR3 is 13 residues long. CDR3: CASSFTRKYEQYF. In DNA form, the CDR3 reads TGTGCCAGCAGTTTTACCAGGAAATACGAGCAGTACTTC.

Here the CDR3 DNA reads TGTGCCAGCAGCCCGTCATGGGGGAGGTGGGAGCAGTACTTC. Protein sequence: CASSPSWGRWEQYF. The chain has TRBV7-9 and TRBJ2-7, with D tentatively TRBD2 (6 bases). The length of the CDR3 is 14 residues. The V and J ends lost 5 bases and 7 bases respectively, with 18 bases between them. Germline CDR1 SEHNR, CDR2 FQNEAQ (reference sequence).

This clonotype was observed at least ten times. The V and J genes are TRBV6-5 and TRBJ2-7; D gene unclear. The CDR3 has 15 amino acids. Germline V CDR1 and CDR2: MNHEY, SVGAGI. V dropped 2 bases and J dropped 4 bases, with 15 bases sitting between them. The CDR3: CASSYGSGPQYEQYF. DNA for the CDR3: TGTGCCAGCAGTTACGGCTCCGGGCCCCAATACGAGCAGTACTTC.

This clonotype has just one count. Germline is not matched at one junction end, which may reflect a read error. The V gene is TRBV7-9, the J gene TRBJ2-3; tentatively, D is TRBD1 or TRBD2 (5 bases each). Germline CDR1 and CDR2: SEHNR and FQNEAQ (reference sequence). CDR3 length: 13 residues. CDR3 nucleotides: TGTGCCGGCAGCTTGGGGGTTGTAGATACGCAGTATTTT. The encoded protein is CAGSLGVVDTQYF. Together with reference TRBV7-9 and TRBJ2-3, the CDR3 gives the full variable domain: DTGVSQNPRHKITKRGQNVTFRCDPISEHNRLYWYRQTLGQGPEFLTYFQNEAQLEKSRLLSDRFSAERPKGSFSTLEIQRTEQGDSAMYLCAGSLGVVDTQYFGPGTRLTVL.

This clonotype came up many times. The CDR3 sequence: CATSDSVSGGADTQYF. The CDR3 nucleotides read TGTGCCACCAGTGATTCAGTTAGCGGGGGGGCAGATACGCAGTATTTT. This chain connects TRBV24-1 to TRBJ2-3; 11 nucleotides agree with TRBD2. V shed 2 bases and J 4 bases; nucleotides not matched to a gene: 4. Germline values: CDR1 KGHDR, CDR2 SFDVKD. The CDR3 extends over 16 amino acids.

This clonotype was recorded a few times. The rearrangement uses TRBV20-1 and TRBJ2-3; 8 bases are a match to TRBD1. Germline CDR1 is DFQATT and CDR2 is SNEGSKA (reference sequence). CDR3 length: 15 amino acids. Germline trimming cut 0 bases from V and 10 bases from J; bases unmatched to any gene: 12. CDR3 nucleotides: TGCAGTGCTAGAGATGGGGGACAGGCTAGCAGTGCGCAGTATTTT. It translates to CSARDGGQASSAQYF.

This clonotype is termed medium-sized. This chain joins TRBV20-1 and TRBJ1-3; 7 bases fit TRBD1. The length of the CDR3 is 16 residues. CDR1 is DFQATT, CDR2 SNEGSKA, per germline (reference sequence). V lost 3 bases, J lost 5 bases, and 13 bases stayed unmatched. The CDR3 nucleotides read TGCAGTGCTAGTCGGGGTCAAGGGGGCGCACGAAACACCATATATTTT. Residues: CSASRGQGGARNTIYF.

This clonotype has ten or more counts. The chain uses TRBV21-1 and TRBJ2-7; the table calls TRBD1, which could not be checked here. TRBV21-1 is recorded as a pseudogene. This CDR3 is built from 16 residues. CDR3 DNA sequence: TGTGCCAGCAGCACTTATCCGGGACAGGGGAATTACGAGCAGTACTTC. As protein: CASSTYPGQGNYEQYF.